The rows below give T cell receptor beta chains drawn from one sample of a study of T cells in Graves' hyperthyroidism and ophthalmopathy. MiXCR was run by TCRdb on the multiplex PCR reads, yielding one entry per CDR3 protein. The sample shows some 250,000 distinct CDR3 sequences, approximately 14% of them seen only once. Sequenced input: blood. The receptors here all came from a woman aged 50 to 60 with Graves' hyperthyroidism that later progressed to Graves' ophthalmopathy. Both conserved end residues are part of each CDR3. Each record gives: clone size, J gene, CDR3 length, D gene, V gene, CDR3 protein, CDR3 DNA. The D gene is left open where the match is weak. For some rows the clone size is stated as once, few or many, or as a class when expanded; others skip it.

abundance: NA
j_gene: TRBJ1-5
len: 13
d_gene: NA
v_gene: TRBV15
CDR3aa: CATSVPRAQPQHF
CDR3nt: TGTGCCACCAGCGTCCCAAGGGCTCAGCCCCAGCATTTT

abundance: many
j_gene: TRBJ2-4
len: 13
d_gene: NA
v_gene: TRBV11-2
CDR3aa: CASSLVVGSIQYF
CDR3nt: TGTGCCAGCAGCTTAGTGGTGGGTTCCATTCAGTACTTC

abundance: NA
j_gene: TRBJ1-2
len: 15
d_gene: NA
v_gene: TRBV7-9
CDR3aa: CASSSTDGANYGYTF
CDR3nt: TGTGCCAGCAGCTCCACGGACGGCGCTAACTATGGCTACACCTTC

abundance: many
j_gene: TRBJ1-5
len: 15
d_gene: TRBD1
v_gene: TRBV6-1
CDR3aa: CASSKGQGGYQPQHF
CDR3nt: TGTGCCAGCAGTAAGGGACAGGGCGGTTATCAGCCCCAGCATTTT

abundance: NA
j_gene: TRBJ2-1
len: 15
d_gene: NA
v_gene: TRBV2
CDR3aa: CASRATGTLSNEQFF
CDR3nt: TGTGCCAGCAGAGCCACCGGGACTCTCAGCAATGAGCAGTTCTTC

abundance: many
j_gene: TRBJ1-2
len: 15
d_gene: NA
v_gene: TRBV6-6
CDR3aa: CASSYTGARNYGYTF
CDR3nt: TGTGCCAGCAGTTACACGGGGGCGAGGAACTATGGCTACACCTTC

abundance: many
j_gene: TRBJ1-1
len: 14
d_gene: NA
v_gene: TRBV5-1
CDR3aa: CASSLDSLNTEAFF
CDR3nt: TGCGCCAGCAGCTTGGACAGTTTGAACACTGAAGCTTTCTTT

abundance: many
j_gene: TRBJ1-6
len: 12
d_gene: NA
v_gene: TRBV28
CDR3aa: CASRTGSSPLHF
CDR3nt: TGTGCCAGCCGTACAGGGTCTTCACCCCTCCACTTT

abundance: many
j_gene: TRBJ2-7
len: 13
d_gene: NA
v_gene: TRBV27
CDR3aa: CASSPGTYDEQYF
CDR3nt: TGTGCCAGCAGTCCCGGGACATATGACGAGCAGTACTTC

abundance: NA
j_gene: TRBJ2-1
len: 13
d_gene: NA
v_gene: TRBV10-2
CDR3aa: CASSDSRYNEQFF
CDR3nt: TGCGCCAGCAGTGACAGCCGGTACAATGAGCAGTTCTTC

abundance: many
j_gene: TRBJ1-6
len: 15
d_gene: TRBD1
v_gene: TRBV30
CDR3aa: CAWRTGGSYNSPLHF
CDR3nt: TGTGCCTGGAGGACAGGGGGCTCCTATAATTCACCCCTCCACTTT

abundance: many
j_gene: TRBJ2-3
len: 17
d_gene: NA
v_gene: TRBV6-1
CDR3aa: CASSEGVQEMGTDTQYF
CDR3nt: TGTGCCAGCAGTGAAGGGGTTCAGGAGATGGGAACGGATACGCAGTATTTT

abundance: many
j_gene: TRBJ2-5
len: 16
d_gene: TRBD1
v_gene: TRBV28
CDR3aa: CASSPGLRGGAETQYF
CDR3nt: TGTGCCAGCAGCCCTGGGCTGAGAGGGGGCGCAGAGACCCAGTACTTC

abundance: many
j_gene: TRBJ2-7
len: 13
d_gene: NA
v_gene: TRBV6-1
CDR3aa: CASNTGNNYEQYF
CDR3nt: TGTGCCAGCAACACAGGGAATAACTACGAGCAGTACTTC

abundance: many
j_gene: TRBJ2-7
len: 15
d_gene: NA
v_gene: TRBV6-1
CDR3aa: CASRLDRERTYEQYF
CDR3nt: TGTGCCAGCAGACTCGATAGGGAGCGTACCTACGAGCAGTACTTC

abundance: many
j_gene: TRBJ2-1
len: 14
d_gene: TRBD2
v_gene: TRBV6-1
CDR3aa: CASFTSGRAHEQFF
CDR3nt: TGTGCCAGCTTCACTAGCGGGAGGGCCCATGAGCAGTTCTTC

abundance: few
j_gene: TRBJ2-5
len: 14
d_gene: TRBD1
v_gene: TRBV25-1
CDR3aa: CASSESPGGETQYF
CDR3nt: TGTGCCAGCAGTGAATCCCCAGGGGGAGAGACCCAGTACTTC

abundance: few
j_gene: TRBJ2-5
len: 15
d_gene: NA
v_gene: TRBV10-3
CDR3aa: CAIREFTDSQETQYF
CDR3nt: TGTGCCATAAGGGAGTTTACAGATTCACAAGAGACCCAGTACTTC

abundance: many
j_gene: TRBJ1-1
len: 12
d_gene: NA
v_gene: TRBV28
CDR3aa: CASSFGAGEAFF
CDR3nt: TGTGCCAGCAGTTTTGGTGCTGGTGAAGCTTTCTTT

abundance: many
j_gene: TRBJ1-2
len: 15
d_gene: TRBD1
v_gene: TRBV11-2
CDR3aa: CASSFTQGADNGYTF
CDR3nt: TGTGCCAGCAGCTTTACACAGGGGGCAGATAATGGCTACACCTTC

abundance: NA
j_gene: TRBJ2-1
len: 16
d_gene: TRBD2
v_gene: TRBV7-8
CDR3aa: CASSLSGTSGRNEQFF
CDR3nt: TGTGCCAGCAGCTTAAGCGGGACTAGCGGGAGAAATGAGCAGTTCTTC

abundance: few
j_gene: TRBJ1-1
len: 16
d_gene: NA
v_gene: TRBV19
CDR3aa: CASSSAGRTGGTEAFF
CDR3nt: TGTGCCAGTAGTAGTGCGGGGAGGACCGGGGGCACTGAAGCTTTCTTT

abundance: few
j_gene: TRBJ2-2
len: 14
d_gene: NA
v_gene: TRBV28
CDR3aa: CASRSGSNTGELFF
CDR3nt: TGTGCCAGCAGGAGCGGTTCGAACACCGGGGAGCTGTTTTTT

abundance: many
j_gene: TRBJ1-1
len: 13
d_gene: NA
v_gene: TRBV24-1
CDR3aa: CATSDSGRTEAFF
CDR3nt: TGTGCCACCAGTGACTCGGGACGCACTGAAGCTTTCTTT

abundance: many
j_gene: TRBJ2-1
len: 15
d_gene: TRBD2
v_gene: TRBV18
CDR3aa: CASSASGRSIYEQFF
CDR3nt: TGTGCCAGCTCAGCCAGCGGGAGATCTATCTATGAGCAGTTCTTC

abundance: many
j_gene: TRBJ2-1
len: 16
d_gene: NA
v_gene: TRBV7-3
CDR3aa: CASSVLRGSSYNEQFF
CDR3nt: TGTGCCAGCAGCGTACTTAGGGGGAGCTCCTACAATGAGCAGTTCTTC